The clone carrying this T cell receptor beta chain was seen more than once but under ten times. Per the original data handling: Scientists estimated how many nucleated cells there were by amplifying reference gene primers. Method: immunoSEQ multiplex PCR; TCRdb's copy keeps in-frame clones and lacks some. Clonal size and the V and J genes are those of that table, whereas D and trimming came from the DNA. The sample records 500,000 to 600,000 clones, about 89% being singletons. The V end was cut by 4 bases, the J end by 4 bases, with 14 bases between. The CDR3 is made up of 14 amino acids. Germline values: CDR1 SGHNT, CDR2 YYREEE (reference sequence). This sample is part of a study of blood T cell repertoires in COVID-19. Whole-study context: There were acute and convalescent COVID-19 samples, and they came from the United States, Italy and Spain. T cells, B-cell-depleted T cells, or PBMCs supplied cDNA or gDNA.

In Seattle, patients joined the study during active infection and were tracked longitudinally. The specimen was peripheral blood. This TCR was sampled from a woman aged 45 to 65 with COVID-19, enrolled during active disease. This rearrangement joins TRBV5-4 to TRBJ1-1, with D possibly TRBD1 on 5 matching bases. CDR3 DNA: TGTGCCAGCAGCGCCCGGGGGGGGAGCACTGAAGCTTTCTTT. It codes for CASSARGGSTEAFF.